Below, 4 T cell receptor beta chains from the same sample are listed, as sequenced in a study of blood T cell repertoires in COVID-19. The assay was immunoSEQ multiplex PCR, and TCRdb's table has in-frame clones only and misses some. The data contain fewer than 300,000 clones, approximately 89% of them singletons. The sequenced sample was peripheral blood. Receptors originate from a woman aged 25 to 39 with COVID-19, enrolled during active disease.

This chain links TRBV18 with TRBJ2-7, with 10 bases identical to TRBD1. CDR1 is KGHSH and CDR2 is LQKENI in the germline V gene. Losses at the gene ends were 3 bases for V and 5 bases for J; bases not matched to a gene: 10. This CDR3 is 16 amino acids long. CDR3 in DNA: TGTGCCAGCTCACCGAGCGACAGACAGGGGGCCCACGAGCAGTACTTC. Translation gives CASSPSDRQGAHEQYF.

The chain couples TRBV27 to TRBJ2-1, with TRBD2 matching over 8 bases. The length of the CDR3 is 18 residues. J was trimmed by 7 bases and V by 0 bases; bases with no gene match: 14. CDR1 is MNHEY, CDR2 SMNVEV, per germline (reference sequence). The CDR3 loop is CASSLSLRVAGNLNEQFF. CDR3 nucleotides: TGTGCCAGCAGTTTATCGCTTAGAGTAGCGGGAAATCTAAATGAGCAGTTCTTC.

The rearrangement joins TRBV18 to TRBJ1-4; maybe TRBD1 (6 bases). Trimming pared 2 bases from V and 0 bases from J, leaving 16 bases between. Germline loops: CDR1 KGHSH, CDR2 LQKENI. The CDR3 loop spans 18 amino acids. The chain's CDR3 is CASSPVYAGQTTNEKLFF. CDR3 nucleotides: TGTGCCAGCTCACCAGTCTACGCCGGACAGACAACTAATGAAAAACTGTTTTTT.

This chain uses TRBV29-1 with TRBJ1-4; D might be TRBD1 (5 bases). The germline V gene encodes CDR1 SQVTM and CDR2 ANQGSEA. The CDR3 totals 14 residues. V lost 2 bases, J lost 6 bases, and 13 bases lay in between. The CDR3, as DNA: TGCAGCGTTGAAAGTCCGGGGGGAGATGAAAAACTGTTTTTT. Residues: CSVESPGGDEKLFF.